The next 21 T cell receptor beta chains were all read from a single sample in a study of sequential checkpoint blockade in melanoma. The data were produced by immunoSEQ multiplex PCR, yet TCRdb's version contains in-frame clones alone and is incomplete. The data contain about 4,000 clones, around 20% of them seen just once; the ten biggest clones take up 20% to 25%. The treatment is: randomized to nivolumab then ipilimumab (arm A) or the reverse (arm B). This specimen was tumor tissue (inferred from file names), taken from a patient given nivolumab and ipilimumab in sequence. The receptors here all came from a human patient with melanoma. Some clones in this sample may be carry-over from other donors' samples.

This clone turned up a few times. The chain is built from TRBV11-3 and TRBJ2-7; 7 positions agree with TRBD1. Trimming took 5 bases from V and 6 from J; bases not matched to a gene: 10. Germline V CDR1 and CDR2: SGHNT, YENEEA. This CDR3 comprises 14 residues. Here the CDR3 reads CASSKQGLEGEQYF. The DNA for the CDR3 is TGTGCCAGCAGCAAACAGGGGCTTGAAGGCGAGCAGTACTTC.

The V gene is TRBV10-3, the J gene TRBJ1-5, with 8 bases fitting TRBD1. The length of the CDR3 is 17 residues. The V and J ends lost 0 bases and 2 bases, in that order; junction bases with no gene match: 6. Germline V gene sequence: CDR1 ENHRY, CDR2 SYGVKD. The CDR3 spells CAISESIGTGGNQPQHF. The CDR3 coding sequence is TGTGCCATCAGTGAGTCGATAGGGACAGGAGGCAATCAGCCCCAGCATTTT.

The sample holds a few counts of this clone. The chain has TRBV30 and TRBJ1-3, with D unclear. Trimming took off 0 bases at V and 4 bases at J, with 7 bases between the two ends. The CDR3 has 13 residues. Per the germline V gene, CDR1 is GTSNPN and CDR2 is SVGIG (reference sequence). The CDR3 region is CAWSVSRGNTIYF. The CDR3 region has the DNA TGTGCCTGGAGTGTCTCTCGCGGAAACACCATATATTTT.

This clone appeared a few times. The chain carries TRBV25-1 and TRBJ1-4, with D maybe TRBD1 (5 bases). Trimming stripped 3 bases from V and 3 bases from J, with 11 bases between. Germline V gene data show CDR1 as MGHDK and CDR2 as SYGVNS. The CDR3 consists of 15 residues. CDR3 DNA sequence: TGTGCCAGCAGTGAGACAGCACGTCCTAATGAAAAACTGTTTTTT. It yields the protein CASSETARPNEKLFF.

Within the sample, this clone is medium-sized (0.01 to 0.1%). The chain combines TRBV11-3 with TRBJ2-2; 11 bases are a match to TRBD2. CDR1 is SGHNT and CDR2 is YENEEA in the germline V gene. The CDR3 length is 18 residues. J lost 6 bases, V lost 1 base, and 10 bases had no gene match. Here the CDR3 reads CASSLVAPSGGKAGELFF. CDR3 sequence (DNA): TGTGCCAGCAGCTTAGTAGCCCCTAGCGGGGGGAAAGCCGGGGAGCTGTTTTTT.

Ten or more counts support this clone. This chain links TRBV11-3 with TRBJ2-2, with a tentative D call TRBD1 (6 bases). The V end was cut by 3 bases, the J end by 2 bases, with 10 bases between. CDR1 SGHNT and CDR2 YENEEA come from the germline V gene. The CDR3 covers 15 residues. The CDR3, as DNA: TGTGCCAGCAGCTTGGGACAATTTAACACCGGGGAGCTGTTTTTT. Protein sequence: CASSLGQFNTGELFF.

Here the CDR3 DNA reads TGTGCCAGCAGCCGCTTCGACGGGCAGCAGTACTTC. Translation: CASSRFDGQQYF. The chain couples TRBV6-8 to TRBJ2-7, with unresolved D. The germline gives CDR1 MNHGY, CDR2 SAAAGT. CDR3 length: 12 amino acids. Trimming took off 6 bases at V and 8 bases at J, with 14 bases between the two ends.

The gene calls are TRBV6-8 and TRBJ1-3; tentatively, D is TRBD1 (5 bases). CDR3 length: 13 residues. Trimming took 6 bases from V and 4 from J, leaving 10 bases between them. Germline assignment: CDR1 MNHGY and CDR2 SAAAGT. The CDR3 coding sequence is TGTGCCAGCAGCCCACCAGGGGGAAACACCATATATTTT. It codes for CASSPPGGNTIYF.

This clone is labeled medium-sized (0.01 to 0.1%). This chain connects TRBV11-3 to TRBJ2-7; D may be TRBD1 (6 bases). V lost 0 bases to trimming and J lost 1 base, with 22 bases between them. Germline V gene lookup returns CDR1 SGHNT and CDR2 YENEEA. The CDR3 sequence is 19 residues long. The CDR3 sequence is CASSLDLFGQSPVSYEQYF. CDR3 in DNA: TGTGCCAGCAGCTTAGATCTTTTTGGACAGAGCCCCGTTTCCTACGAGCAGTACTTC.

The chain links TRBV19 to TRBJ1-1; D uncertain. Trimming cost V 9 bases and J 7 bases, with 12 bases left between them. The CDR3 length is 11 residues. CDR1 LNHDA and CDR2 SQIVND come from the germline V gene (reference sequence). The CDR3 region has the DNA TGTGCCAGCGGCCCAGACGGTGAAGCTTTCTTT. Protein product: CASGPDGEAFF.

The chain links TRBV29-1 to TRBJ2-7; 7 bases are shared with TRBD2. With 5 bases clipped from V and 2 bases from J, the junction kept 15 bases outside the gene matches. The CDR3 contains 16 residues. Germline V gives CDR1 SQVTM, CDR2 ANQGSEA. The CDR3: CSVTGVAGRHTYEQYF. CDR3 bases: TGCAGCGTTACCGGGGTAGCGGGCAGGCACACCTACGAGCAGTACTTC.

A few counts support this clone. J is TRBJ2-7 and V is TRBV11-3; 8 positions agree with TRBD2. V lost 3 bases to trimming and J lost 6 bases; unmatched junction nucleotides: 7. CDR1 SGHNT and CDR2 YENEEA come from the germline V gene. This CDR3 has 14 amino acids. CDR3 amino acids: CASSLTGGPGEQYF. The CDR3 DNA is TGTGCCAGCAGCTTGACGGGGGGGCCAGGCGAGCAGTACTTC.

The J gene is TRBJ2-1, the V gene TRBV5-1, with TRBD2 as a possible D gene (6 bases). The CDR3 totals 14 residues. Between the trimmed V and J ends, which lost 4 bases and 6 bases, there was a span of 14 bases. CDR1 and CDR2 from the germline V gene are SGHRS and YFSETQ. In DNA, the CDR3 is TGCGCCAGCAGCCTAGGCGGGGAATCCAATGAGCAGTTCTTC. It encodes CASSLGGESNEQFF.

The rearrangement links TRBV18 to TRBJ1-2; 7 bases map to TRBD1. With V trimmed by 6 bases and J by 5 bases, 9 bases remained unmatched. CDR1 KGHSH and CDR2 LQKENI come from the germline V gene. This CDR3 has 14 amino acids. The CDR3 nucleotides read TGTGCCAGCTCCTCCGACAGGGAAGGGTATGGCTACACCTTC. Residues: CASSSDREGYGYTF.

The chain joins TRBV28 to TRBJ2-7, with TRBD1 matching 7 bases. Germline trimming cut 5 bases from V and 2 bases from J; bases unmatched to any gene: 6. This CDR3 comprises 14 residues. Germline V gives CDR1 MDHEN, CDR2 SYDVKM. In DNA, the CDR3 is TGTGCCAGCAGTCCTAGGGACAGTCCCTACGAGCAGTACTTC. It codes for CASSPRDSPYEQYF.

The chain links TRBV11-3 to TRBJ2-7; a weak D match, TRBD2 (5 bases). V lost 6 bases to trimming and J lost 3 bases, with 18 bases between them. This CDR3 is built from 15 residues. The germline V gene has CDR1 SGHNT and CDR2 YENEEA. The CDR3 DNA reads TGTGCCAGCAGAAGAGGACTTTCCGGAGGCTACGAGCAGTACTTC. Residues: CASRRGLSGGYEQYF. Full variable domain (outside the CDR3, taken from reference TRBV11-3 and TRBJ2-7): EAGVVQSPRYKIIEKKQPVAFWCNPISGHNTLYWYLQNLGQGPELLIRYENEEAVDDSQLPKDRFSAERLKGVDSTLKIQPAELGDSAVYLCASRRGLSGGYEQYFGPGTRLTVT.

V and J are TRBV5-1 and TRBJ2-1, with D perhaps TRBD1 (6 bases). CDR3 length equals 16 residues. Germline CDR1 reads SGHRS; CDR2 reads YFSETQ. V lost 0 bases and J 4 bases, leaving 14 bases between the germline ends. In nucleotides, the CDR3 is TGCGCCAGCAGCTTGGTTGGGGGCGCCGAATACAATGAGCAGTTCTTC. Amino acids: CASSLVGGAEYNEQFF. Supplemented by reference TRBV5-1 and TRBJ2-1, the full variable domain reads KAGVTQTPRYLIKTRGQQVTLSCSPISGHRSVSWYQQTPGQGLQFLFEYFSETQRNKGNFPGRFSGRQFSNSRSEMNVSTLELGDSALYLCASSLVGGAEYNEQFFGPGTRLTVL.

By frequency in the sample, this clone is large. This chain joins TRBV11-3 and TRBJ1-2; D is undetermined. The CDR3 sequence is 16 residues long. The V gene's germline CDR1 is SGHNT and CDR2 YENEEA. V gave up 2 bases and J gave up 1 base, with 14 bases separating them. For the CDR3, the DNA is TGTGCCAGCAGCTTACCTGATACTCCCCTTAACTATGGCTACACCTTC. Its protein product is CASSLPDTPLNYGYTF.

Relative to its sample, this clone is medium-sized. CDR3 in amino acids: CASSTQGSGNTIYF. Here the CDR3 DNA reads TGTGCCAGCAGCACACAGGGCTCTGGAAACACCATATATTTT. This rearrangement joins TRBV11-3 to TRBJ1-3; D is perhaps TRBD1 (6 bases). This CDR3 comprises 14 residues. Trimming removed 5 bases from V and 0 bases from J, with 8 bases in between. The germline CDR1 and CDR2 sequences are SGHNT and YENEEA.

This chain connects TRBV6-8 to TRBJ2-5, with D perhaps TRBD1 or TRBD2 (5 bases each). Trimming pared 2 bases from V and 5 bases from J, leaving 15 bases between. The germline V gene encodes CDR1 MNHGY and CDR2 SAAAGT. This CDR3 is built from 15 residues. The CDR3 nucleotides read TGTGCCAGCAGTTACAGGGCAGGGAGTAGGGAGACCCAGTACTTC. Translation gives CASSYRAGSRETQYF.

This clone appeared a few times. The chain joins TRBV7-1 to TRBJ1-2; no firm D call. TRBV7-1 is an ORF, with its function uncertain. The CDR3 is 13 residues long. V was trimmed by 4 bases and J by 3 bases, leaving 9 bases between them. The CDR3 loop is CASSLNTDYGYTF. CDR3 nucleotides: TGTGCCAGCAGCTTAAACACGGACTATGGCTACACCTTC.